This T cell receptor (beta chain) was identified in a study of cytomegalovirus exposure and HLA in healthy donors (TCRdb year 2017). Background for the entire study: An earlier analysis of a few hundred of the donors reported approximately 300 Gb of sequence data and 95 million to 140 million unique TCR beta sequences obtained from approximately 180 million T cells. Approximately 310 gigabases of sequencing data and tens of millions of unique TCR sequences were included in an early release covering over 600 HLA-typed donors. The genetic ancestry cluster associated with self-reported Caucasian donors included around four fifths of the approximately 430 genotyped donors. The study aimed to test whether signatures of past pathogen exposure could be identified by cataloging public T cell receptors. The study profiled the T cell repertoires of around 700 subjects by immunosequencing and related them to cytomegalovirus serostatus. Besides the first cohort of roughly 640 subjects, a separate validation cohort made up of roughly 130 different subjects was used. The study combined high-throughput TCR immunosequencing, statistical association of individual TCRs with disease status, and machine learning to predict cytomegalovirus infection status. A later analysis re-examined previously published TCR beta repertoires from 500 to 700 donors and added high-resolution HLA genotyping to investigate patterns of TCR occurrence. In the later analysis, no new phenotypic data were used to find candidate immune exposures; instead, reliance was placed on TCR beta sequences and their occurrence across donors. An earlier analysis of roughly 580 of the donors used high-throughput TCR beta sequencing to judge whether each TCR beta V gene segment behaved as functional or pseudogenic. Alongside the repertoire data, information on donor age, sex, ethnicity and CMV serostatus was compiled. In a later genetic analysis, genome-wide SNP genotypes for about 60% of the 666 donors were used, and that subset was treated as a discovery cohort. Every discovery cohort repertoire had been produced on one sequencing platform. HLA typing included class I and class II loci at four-digit resolution. Typing coverage varied by locus: about 620-630 donors for A, B, C, DRB1 and DQB1; approximately 500 for DQA1; around 610 for DPA1; 450 to 480 for DPB1. About five DR-DQ haplotypes were handled as single units for association and clustering, since linkage in the cohort was strong. Among roughly 400 genotyped donors of the cohort, an average of roughly 230,000 unique TCR beta nucleotide sequences was sequenced per donor, of which roughly 18% were non-productive. What the work shows at the level of the full study, not this receptor alone: For the cohort, immune exposure information was limited to CMV serostatus. In a later genetic analysis, fewer N-insertions in productive TCRs were reported among donors in an Asian-associated ancestry cluster than the roughly 710-donor mean. In the study, 150 to 200 TCR beta chains were listed as associated with cytomegalovirus. Specific HLA alleles were associated with 16,951 TCR beta sequences at a false discovery rate of 0.05 in a later analysis. Because HLA typing was missing for some donors at each locus, association tests included only the typed subset. A cluster of highly shared sequence variants was judged likely to be a technical artifact of the sequencing pipeline. A later analysis found that most CMV-associated TCR beta chains appeared HLA-restricted, with HLA associations seemingly driven largely by CMV exposure. The earlier analysis of nearly 600 of the donors excluded 15 to 20 rarely observed V segments, including chromosome 9 orphons, because counts were too low. In vitro tests confirmed that three of the cytomegalovirus-associated TCR beta chains recognize cytomegalovirus antigens. V-gene and J-gene trimming of TCR beta chains was associated with a missense DCLRE1C variant in a later genetic analysis, and the association was replicated in an independent cohort. Only TCR beta chains were sequenced in this cohort, and the absence of alpha or paired-chain data limited detectable features. According to a later analysis, TCR association rates differed among HLA loci, with DRB1 alleles showing the most associated TCRs and HLA-C alleles showing the fewest. Some IMGT-functional V segments, including TRBV6-2 and TRBV6-3, could not be distinguished by the 87-base-pair reads and were therefore excluded. Across donors, most TCR sequences were observed very rarely, whereas some public TCRs were present in many individuals. Compared with equally common non-associated chains, HLA-associated TCR beta chains in a later analysis were more clonally expanded and had lower generation probabilities. When HLA alleles, especially DR and DQ, strongly co-occurred, attributing TCR associations to individual alleles was difficult. A further reported finding was that TCR beta sequences accurately predicted the HLA-A and HLA-B alleles for most subjects in the first cohort. Correlated functional status among segregating V segments might reflect linkage disequilibrium, but an unknown experimental factor could not be ruled out. Cytomegalovirus status was reported to be diagnosed by the classifier with high specificity and sensitivity in both the original and validation cohorts. In an earlier analysis of some 500 of the donors, most TCR beta V segments were observed in productive rearrangements about 90% or about 30% of the time, broadly matching IMGT annotations. The authors suggested that the approach could potentially be extended to other disease states and immunological phenotypes. Sequencing depth was assumed to be roughly uniform across donors in the presence/absence analyses, though that assumption may not hold. Several of the top co-occurrence clusters appeared to be linked to parvovirus B19, influenza, CMV and Epstein-Barr virus, according to a later analysis.

The cohort consisted of more than 650 healthy bone marrow donors. At the time of sampling, every cohort member was nominally healthy, though immune exposures that went unrecorded were likely present. The donor tested CMV seronegative, placing the donor among the 300 to 450 seronegative members of the cohort. A peripheral blood sample was provided by each donor, and peripheral blood mononuclear cells were used for TCR beta sequencing. Genomic DNA was extracted from the blood cell samples with the Qiagen DNeasy Blood Extraction Kit. Of note for this clone: The target of this receptor is not known. No much larger clone exists at a distance of one base, and base qualities are not known.

Libraries were prepared through the immunoSEQ multiplex PCR assay. For the multiplex PCR, a mixture combining 60 forward primers for TCR Vbeta segments and 13 reverse primers for TCR Jbeta segments was used. The CDR3 region of rearranged TCR beta genes was amplified from genomic DNA with a multiplex PCR assay. The amplified TCR beta libraries were sequenced on the Illumina HiSeq System as 87-base-pair reads. In the authors' own workflow: Across the 666 repertoires, a later analysis counted roughly 84 million unique TCR beta chains, roughly 11 million of which were shared by at least two donors. Raw reads were error-corrected and collapsed into unique sequences with a nearest-neighbor algorithm that merged closely related sequences to remove PCR and sequencing errors. CDR3 sequences were aligned to IMGT reference sequences to assign V, D and J gene segments. Each retained sequence needed at least a six-nucleotide match to both a V gene segment and a J gene segment. Rearrangements were called productive when the CDR3 lacked stop codons and stayed in frame with V and J; all others were non-productive. CDR3 was defined by IMGT convention, running from the second conserved V-encoded cysteine to the conserved J-encoded phenylalanine. The earlier analysis of about 590 of the donors excluded sequences that lacked an unambiguous match to a single V gene segment. In an earlier analysis of approximately 550 of the donors, V segments were called functional above 56.7% productive rearrangements and were called segregating when the between-donor standard deviation exceeded 5%. A statistical classification framework was developed to diagnose cytomegalovirus status using the catalog of TCR beta chain sequences. A later analysis assigned V and J genes by comparing TCR nucleotide sequences with IMGT/GENE-DB human TR gene sequences. The TCRdist pipeline was used in a later analysis to assign CDR3 sequences and most-parsimonious VDJ recombination scenarios. A later analysis defined each TCR beta chain by its CDR3 amino acid sequence plus V-gene family, and excluded reads lacking a unique V-gene family. To address suspected cross-contamination and a sequencing artifact, a later analysis removed 450 to 700 highly shared, low-generation-probability nucleotide sequences. In a later analysis, a clonal expansion index was calculated for each public chain from normalized within-repertoire ranks of inferred template counts. Generation probabilities in a later analysis came from a VDJ recombination model fitted to out-of-frame rearrangements, and those results were checked against IGoR. In a later analysis, TCR-TCR, TCR-HLA and TCR-CMV co-occurrence was scored with hypergeometric tests, and a repertoire-size bias correction was applied to TCR pairs. A later analysis estimated false discovery rates by permuting HLA or CMV assignments 20 times. In a later analysis, co-occurring TCRs were grouped using DBSCAN, with TCRdist sequence similarity added in when clustering inside HLA-allele-positive subsets. Co-occurrence clustering excluded repertoires with fewer than 30,000 or more than 120,000 public chains, plus five with anomalous nucleotide sharing. Imported from immuneACCESS, the table was reduced by TCRdb to in-frame sequences with V and J called. These copies leave out some clones; in studies compared against another copy, an unresolved V gene accounts for under half, and the cause of the remainder is not known. Clonal size and the V and J genes are those of that table, whereas D and trimming came from the DNA. A total of 90,000 to 100,000 clones appear in this sample, roughly 79% of them only once. Roughly 2% of the sample is held by the ten biggest clonotypes.

Reading the germline V gene gives CDR1 MNHEY and CDR2 SVGAGI. Inclusive of the bounding cysteine and phenylalanine, the CDR3 is 16 residues long. Solely the CDR3 DNA is kept, with 48 bases framed from the first base. Trimmed from V: 3 bases; trimmed from J: 7 bases; junction bases lacking a gene match: 8. Sequenced material: PBMCs. This clonotype originated in a middle-aged man in good health and CMV-seronegative. The chain joins TRBV6-5 to TRBJ1-6; 8 junctional bases match TRBD1. The nucleotide sequence is given as TGTGCCAGCAGTTATTGGCAGGGGGCGCGGAATTCACCCCTCCACTTT. Its translation reads: CASSYWQGARNSPLHF.